The source of this T cell receptor (beta chain) is a study of blood T cell repertoires in COVID-19. Study context: COVID-19 samples collected from the United States, Italy and Spain covered acute and convalescent phases. In each case, the material was cDNA or gDNA derived from T cells, B-cell-depleted T cells, or PBMCs.

Original data processing: It was from reference gene primer amplification that nucleated cell counts were estimated. Method: immunoSEQ multiplex PCR; TCRdb's copy keeps in-frame clones and lacks some. D and trimming were read from the DNA, whereas the V and J calls and clone size are those reported in that table. The repertoire includes tens of thousands of clones, just under 95% of them detected once, and 5.5% to 6.5% sits in the top ten. The V end lost 5 bases, the J end lost 5 bases, and 39 bases lay between the germline ends. The CDR3 sequence is 23 residues long. CDR1 KGHDR and CDR2 SFDVKD come from the germline V gene.

This receptor was taken from a human donor in a cohort sampled during active COVID-19. This sequence joins TRBV24-1 and TRBJ1-5, with D unresolved. Source material: peripheral blood. The CDR3: CATSAQTGEVPKLHIPPYQPQHF. As DNA, the CDR3 is TGTGCCACCAGTGCCCAAACCGGGGAGGTCCCGAAGCTCCACATCCCCCCGTATCAGCCCCAGCATTTT.